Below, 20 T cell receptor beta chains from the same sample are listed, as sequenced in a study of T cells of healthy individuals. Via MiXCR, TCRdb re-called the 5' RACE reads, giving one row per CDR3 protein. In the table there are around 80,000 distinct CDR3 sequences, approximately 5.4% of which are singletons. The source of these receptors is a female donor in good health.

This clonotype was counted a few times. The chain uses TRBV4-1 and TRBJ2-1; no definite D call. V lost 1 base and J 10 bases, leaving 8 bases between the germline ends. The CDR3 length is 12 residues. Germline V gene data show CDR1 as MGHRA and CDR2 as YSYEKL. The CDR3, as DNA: TGCGCCAGCAGCCAAGCAGGTGAGGAGCAGTTCTTC. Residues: CASSQAGEEQFF.

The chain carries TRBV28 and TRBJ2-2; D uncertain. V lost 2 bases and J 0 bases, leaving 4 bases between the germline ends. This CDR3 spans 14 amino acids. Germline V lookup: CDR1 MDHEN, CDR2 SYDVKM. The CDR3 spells CASSLTTNTGELFF. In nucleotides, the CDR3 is TGTGCCAGCAGTTTAACAACGAACACCGGGGAGCTGTTTTTT.

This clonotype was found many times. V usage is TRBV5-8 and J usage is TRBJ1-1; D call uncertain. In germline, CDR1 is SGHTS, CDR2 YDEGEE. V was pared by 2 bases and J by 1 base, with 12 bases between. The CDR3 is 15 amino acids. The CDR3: CASSLLSATNTEAFF. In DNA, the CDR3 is TGTGCCAGCAGCTTATTATCTGCGACGAACACTGAAGCTTTCTTT.

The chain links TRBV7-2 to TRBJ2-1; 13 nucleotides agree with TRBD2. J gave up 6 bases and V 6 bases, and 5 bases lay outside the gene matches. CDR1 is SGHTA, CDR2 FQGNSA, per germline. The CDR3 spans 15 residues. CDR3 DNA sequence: TGTGCCAGCAGTTTTCGACTAGCGGGAGGCAATGAGCAGTTCTTC. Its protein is CASSFRLAGGNEQFF.

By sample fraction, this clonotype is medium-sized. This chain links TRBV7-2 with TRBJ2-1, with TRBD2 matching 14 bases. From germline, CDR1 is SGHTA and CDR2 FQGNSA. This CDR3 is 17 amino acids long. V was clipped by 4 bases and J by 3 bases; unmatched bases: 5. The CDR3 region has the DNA TGTGCCAGCAGCTCGGGACTAGCGGGAGCGGTCTACAATGAGCAGTTCTTC. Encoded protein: CASSSGLAGAVYNEQFF.

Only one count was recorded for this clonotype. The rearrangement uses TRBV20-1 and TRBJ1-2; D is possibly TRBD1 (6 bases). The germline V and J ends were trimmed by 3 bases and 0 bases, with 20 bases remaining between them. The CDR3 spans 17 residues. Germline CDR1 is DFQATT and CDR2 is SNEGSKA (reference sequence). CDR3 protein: CSARARGTSSTNYGYTF. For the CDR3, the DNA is TGCAGTGCTAGGGCTCGAGGGACAAGCTCTACTAACTATGGCTACACCTTC.

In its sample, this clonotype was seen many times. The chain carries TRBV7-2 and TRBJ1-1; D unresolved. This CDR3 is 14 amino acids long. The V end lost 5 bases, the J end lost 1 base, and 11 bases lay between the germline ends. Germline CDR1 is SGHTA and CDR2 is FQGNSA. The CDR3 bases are TGTGCCAGCAGCCCGCAGGCCAGGAACACTGAAGCTTTCTTT. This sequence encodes CASSPQARNTEAFF.

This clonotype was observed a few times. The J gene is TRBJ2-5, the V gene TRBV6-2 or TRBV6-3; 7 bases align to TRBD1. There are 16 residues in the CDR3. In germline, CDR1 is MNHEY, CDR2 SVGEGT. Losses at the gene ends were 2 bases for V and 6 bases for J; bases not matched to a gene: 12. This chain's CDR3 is CASSYDGQGGWKTQYF. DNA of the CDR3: TGTGCCAGCAGTTACGACGGACAAGGGGGCTGGAAGACCCAGTACTTC.

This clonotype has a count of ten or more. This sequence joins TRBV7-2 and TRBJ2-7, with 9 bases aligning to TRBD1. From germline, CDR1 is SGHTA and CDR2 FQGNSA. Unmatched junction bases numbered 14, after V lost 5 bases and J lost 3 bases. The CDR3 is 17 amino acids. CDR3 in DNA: TGTGCCAGCAGCCGACAAGCCGGGACAGGGTTGAACTACGAGCAGTACTTC. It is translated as CASSRQAGTGLNYEQYF.

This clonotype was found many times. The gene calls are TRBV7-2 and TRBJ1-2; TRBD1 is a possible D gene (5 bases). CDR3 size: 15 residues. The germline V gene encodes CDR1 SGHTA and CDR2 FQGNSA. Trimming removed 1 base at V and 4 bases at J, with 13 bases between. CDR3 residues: CASSLGDSASYGYTF. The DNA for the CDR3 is TGTGCCAGCAGCTTAGGCGACAGCGCCAGCTATGGCTACACCTTC.

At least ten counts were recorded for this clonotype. DNA for the CDR3: TGTGCCAGCAGTTACTCCGCGGGGACAGGGACTTGGAATGAGCAGTTCTTC. It translates to CASSYSAGTGTWNEQFF. The chain joins TRBV6-2 or TRBV6-3 to TRBJ2-1; TRBD1 matches 9 bases. V was pared by 0 bases and J by 7 bases, with 10 bases of the junction left unmatched. This CDR3 comprises 17 residues. The V gene's germline CDR1 is MNHEY and CDR2 SVGEGT.

CDR3 region: CASSIQGSPTEAFF. The CDR3 nucleotides are TGTGCCAGCAGTATCCAGGGAAGTCCCACTGAAGCTTTCTTT. V gene TRBV6-2 or TRBV6-3 combines with J gene TRBJ1-1; tentatively, D is TRBD1 (5 bases). The CDR3 loop spans 14 amino acids. Germline V gene data show CDR1 as MNHEY and CDR2 as SVGEGT. The germline V and J ends were trimmed by 5 bases and 4 bases, with 14 bases remaining between them.

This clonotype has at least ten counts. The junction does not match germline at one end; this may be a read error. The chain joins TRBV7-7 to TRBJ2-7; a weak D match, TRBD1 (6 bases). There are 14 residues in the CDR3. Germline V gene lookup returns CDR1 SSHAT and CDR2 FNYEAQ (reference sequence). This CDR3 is CASTSDSGSYEQYF. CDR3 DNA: TGTGCTAGCACCTCGGACAGCGGATCCTACGAGCAGTACTTC.

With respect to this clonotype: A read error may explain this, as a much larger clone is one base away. The chain's CDR3 is CSVESWGTDTQYF. The CDR3 nucleotides are TGCAGCGTTGAATCATGGGGTACAGATACGCAGTATTTT. J is TRBJ2-3 and V is TRBV29-1, with unresolved D. V gave up 2 bases and J gave up 3 bases, with 9 bases separating them. The CDR3 loop spans 13 amino acids. Germline lookup yields CDR1 SQVTM and CDR2 ANQGSEA.

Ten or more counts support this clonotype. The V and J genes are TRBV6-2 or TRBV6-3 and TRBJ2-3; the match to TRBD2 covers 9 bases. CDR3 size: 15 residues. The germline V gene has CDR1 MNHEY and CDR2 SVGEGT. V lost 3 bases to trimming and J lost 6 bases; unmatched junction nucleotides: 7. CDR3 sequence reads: CASSYSTSGSDTQYF. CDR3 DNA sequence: TGTGCCAGCAGTTATTCGACTAGCGGTTCGGATACGCAGTATTTT.

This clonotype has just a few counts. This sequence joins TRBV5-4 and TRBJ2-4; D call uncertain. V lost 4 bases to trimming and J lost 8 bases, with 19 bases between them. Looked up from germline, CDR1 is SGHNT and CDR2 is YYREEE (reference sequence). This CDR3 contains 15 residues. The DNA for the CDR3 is TGTGCCAGCAGCCAAGACTCTGAGGAGTCGTACATTCAGTACTTC. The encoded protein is CASSQDSEESYIQYF.

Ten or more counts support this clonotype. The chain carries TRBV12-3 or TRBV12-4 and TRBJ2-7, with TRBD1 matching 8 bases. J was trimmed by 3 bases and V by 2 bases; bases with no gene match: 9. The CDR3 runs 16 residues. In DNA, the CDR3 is TGTGCCAGCAGTTTAAAGGCAGGGGGCAGCTACTACGAGCAGTACTTC. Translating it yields CASSLKAGGSYYEQYF.

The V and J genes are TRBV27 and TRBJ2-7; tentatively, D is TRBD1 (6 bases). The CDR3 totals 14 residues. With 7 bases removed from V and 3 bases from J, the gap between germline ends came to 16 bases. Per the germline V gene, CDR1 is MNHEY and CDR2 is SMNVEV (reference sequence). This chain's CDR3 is CASMPTGRRYEQYF. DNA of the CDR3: TGTGCCAGCATGCCGACAGGAAGACGCTACGAGCAGTACTTC.

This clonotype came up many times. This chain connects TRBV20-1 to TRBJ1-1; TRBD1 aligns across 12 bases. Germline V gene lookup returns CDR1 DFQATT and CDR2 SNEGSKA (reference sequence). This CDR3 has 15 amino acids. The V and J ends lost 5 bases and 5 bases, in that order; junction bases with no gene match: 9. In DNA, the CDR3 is TGCAGTGCTTCTCCGGGACAGGGGGCAGTAACTGAAGCTTTCTTT. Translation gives CSASPGQGAVTEAFF.

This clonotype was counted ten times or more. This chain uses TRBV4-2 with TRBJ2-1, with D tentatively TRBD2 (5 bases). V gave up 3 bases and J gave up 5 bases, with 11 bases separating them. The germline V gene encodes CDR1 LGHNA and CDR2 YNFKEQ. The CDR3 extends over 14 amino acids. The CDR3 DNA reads TGTGCCAGCAGCCATAGCGCACCTGACAATGAGCAGTTCTTC. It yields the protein CASSHSAPDNEQFF.